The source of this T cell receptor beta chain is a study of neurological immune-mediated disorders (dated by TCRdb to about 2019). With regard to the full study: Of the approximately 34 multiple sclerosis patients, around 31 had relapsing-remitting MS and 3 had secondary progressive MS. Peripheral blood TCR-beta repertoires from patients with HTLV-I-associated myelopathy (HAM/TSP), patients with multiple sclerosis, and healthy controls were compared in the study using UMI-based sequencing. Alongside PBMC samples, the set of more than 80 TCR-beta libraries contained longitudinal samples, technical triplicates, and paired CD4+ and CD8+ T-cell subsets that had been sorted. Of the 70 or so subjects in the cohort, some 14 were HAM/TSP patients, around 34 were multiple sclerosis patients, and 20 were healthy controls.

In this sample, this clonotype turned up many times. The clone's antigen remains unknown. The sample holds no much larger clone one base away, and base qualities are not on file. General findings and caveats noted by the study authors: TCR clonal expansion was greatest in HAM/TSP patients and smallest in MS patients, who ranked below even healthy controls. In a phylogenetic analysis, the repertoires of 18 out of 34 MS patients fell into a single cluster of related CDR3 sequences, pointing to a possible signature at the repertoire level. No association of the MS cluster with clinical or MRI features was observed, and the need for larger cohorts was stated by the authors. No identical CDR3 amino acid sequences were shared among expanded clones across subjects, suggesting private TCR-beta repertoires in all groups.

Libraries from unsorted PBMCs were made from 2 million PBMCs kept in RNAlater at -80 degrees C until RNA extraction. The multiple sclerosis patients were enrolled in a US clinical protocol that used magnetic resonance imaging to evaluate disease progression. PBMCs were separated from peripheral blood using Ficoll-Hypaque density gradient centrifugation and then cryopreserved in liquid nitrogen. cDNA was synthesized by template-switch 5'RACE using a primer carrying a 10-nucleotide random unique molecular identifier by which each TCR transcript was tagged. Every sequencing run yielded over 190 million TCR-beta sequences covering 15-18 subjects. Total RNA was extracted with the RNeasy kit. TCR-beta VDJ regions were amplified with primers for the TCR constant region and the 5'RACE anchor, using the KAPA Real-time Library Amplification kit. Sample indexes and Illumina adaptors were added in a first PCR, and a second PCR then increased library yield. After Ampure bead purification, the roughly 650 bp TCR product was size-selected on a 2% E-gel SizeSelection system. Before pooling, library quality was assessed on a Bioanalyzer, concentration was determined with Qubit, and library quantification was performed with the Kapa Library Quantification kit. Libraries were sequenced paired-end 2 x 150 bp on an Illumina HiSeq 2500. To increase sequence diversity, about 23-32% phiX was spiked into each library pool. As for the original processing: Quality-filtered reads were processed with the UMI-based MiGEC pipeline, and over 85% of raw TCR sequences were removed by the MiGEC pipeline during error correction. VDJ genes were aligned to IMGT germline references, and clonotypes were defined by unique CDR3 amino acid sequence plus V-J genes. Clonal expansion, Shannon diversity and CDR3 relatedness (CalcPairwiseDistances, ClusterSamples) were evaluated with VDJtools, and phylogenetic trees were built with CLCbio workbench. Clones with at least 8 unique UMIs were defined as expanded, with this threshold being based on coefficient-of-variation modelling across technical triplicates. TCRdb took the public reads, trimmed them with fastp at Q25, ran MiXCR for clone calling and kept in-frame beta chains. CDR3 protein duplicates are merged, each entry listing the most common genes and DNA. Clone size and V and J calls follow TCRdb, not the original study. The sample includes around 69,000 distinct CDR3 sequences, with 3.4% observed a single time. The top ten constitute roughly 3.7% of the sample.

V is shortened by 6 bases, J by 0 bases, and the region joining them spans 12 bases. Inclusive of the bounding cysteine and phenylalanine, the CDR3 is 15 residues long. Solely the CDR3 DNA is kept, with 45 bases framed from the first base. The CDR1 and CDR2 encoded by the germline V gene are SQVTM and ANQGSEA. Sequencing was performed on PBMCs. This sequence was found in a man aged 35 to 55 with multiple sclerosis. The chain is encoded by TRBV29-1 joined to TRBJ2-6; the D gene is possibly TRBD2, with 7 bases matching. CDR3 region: CSVEGGPSGANVLTF. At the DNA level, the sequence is TGCAGCGTGGAGGGGGGGCCCTCTGGGGCCAACGTCCTGACTTTC.